This T cell receptor (beta chain) was recorded in a study of T cell repertoires in cytomegalovirus infection. Trimming took off 0 bases at V and 9 bases at J, with 15 bases between the two ends. This CDR3 is built from 15 residues. Germline-derived CDR1 and CDR2 are DFQATT and SNEGSKA (reference sequence). TCRdb recomputed calls from the reads with MiXCR, one row per CDR3 protein. The table shows 650,000 to 900,000 distinct CDR3 sequences, with roughly 28% occurring only once. The study, taken as a whole, reports: Ex vivo responses were dominated by HLA-C-restricted CMV-specific TCR beta clonotypes.

As to this clonotype: Antigen specificity is unknown.

The starting material was cultured CD8+ T cells from PBMCs, obtained from culture after CMV antigen stimulation. The clonotype was recovered from a human donor in good health (CMV status not recorded). Some clones in this sample may be carry-over from other donors' samples. This rearrangement joins TRBV20-1 to TRBJ1-6; D call uncertain. CDR3: CSARDPTKEFSPLHF. The CDR3 DNA reads as TGCAGTGCTAGAGATCCGACAAAGGAGTTTTCACCCCTCCACTTT.